This T cell receptor beta chain was captured in a study of blood T cell repertoires in COVID-19. The wider study: The United States, Italy and Spain were the sources of the acute and convalescent COVID-19 samples. In each case, the material was cDNA or gDNA derived from T cells, B-cell-depleted T cells, or PBMCs.

CDR1 is SGDLS and CDR2 is YYNGEE in the germline V gene. The CDR3 loop spans 15 amino acids. Trimming took 0 bases from V and 10 from J, leaving 17 bases between them. In the original workflow: Reference gene primer amplification in the assay estimated nucleated cell counts. The repertoire was sequenced with immunoSEQ multiplex PCR; TCRdb's copy has only in-frame clones and lacks some. The V and J calls and clone size were taken over from that table, and D and trimming were inferred from the DNA. Altogether about 300,000 clones are present, around 87% being singletons, with the ten largest covering 1.5%.

The chain joins TRBV9 to TRBJ2-1; a weak D match, TRBD2 (5 bases). Sequencing input: peripheral blood. This receptor was identified in a woman aged 40 to 55 who had recovered from COVID-19. DNA for the CDR3: TGTGCCAGCAGCGTAGTCCCCGCGGGTAGCCGGGAGCAGTTCTTC. It yields the protein CASSVVPAGSREQFF.